These T cell receptor beta chains were read from a single sample in a study of T cell responses to AZD1222 COVID-19 vaccine. Repertoires were generated with immunoSEQ multiplex PCR, while TCRdb's copy carries only in-frame clones and drops some. This sample carries 140,000 or so clones, roughly 87% of them seen once, and the ten largest clones take roughly 1.8%. The source material was peripheral blood, sampled 28 days after the second AZD1222 dose. These receptors all stem from an adult who received the AZD1222 COVID-19 vaccine. CDR3s include the opening cysteine and the closing phenylalanine or tryptophan. D genes are given only for firm matches. Not all rows give a size; the values are once, few, many and, for expanded clones, a class.

D gene: TRBD2; V gene: TRBV7-8; clone size: .; J gene: TRBJ2-7; CDR3 DNA: TGTGCCGTCGCCGGGACTAGCGCCTCGGGACGGTACTTC; CDR3 protein: CAVAGTSASGRYF
D gene: TRBD1; V gene: TRBV30; clone size: .; J gene: TRBJ1-6; CDR3 DNA: TGTGCCTGGACCGCGGGACAGGGAAATTCACCCCTCCACTTT; CDR3 protein: CAWTAGQGNSPLHF
D gene: TRBD2; V gene: TRBV9; clone size: .; J gene: TRBJ2-1; CDR3 DNA: TGTGCCAGCAGCGGCGCGGGACTAGCGGGTAATGAGCAGTTCTTC; CDR3 protein: CASSGAGLAGNEQFF
D gene: .; V gene: TRBV28; clone size: .; J gene: TRBJ1-5; CDR3 DNA: TGTGCCAGCAGTTTACGGTTTCGGGGGAACCATCAGCCCCAGCATTTT; CDR3 protein: CASSLRFRGNHQPQHF
D gene: TRBD2; V gene: TRBV2; clone size: .; J gene: TRBJ2-3; CDR3 DNA: TGTGCCAGCATGGGCCCTGATAGCGGGAGGAAAGCAGATACGCAGTATTTT; CDR3 protein: CASMGPDSGRKADTQYF
D gene: .; V gene: TRBV6-2/TRBV6-3; clone size: .; J gene: TRBJ1-1; CDR3 DNA: TGTGCCAGCAGTCCCCAAAGGGTTAGGACTGAAGCTTTCTTT; CDR3 protein: CASSPQRVRTEAFF
D gene: .; V gene: TRBV6-5; clone size: .; J gene: TRBJ2-6; CDR3 DNA: TGTGCCACCAAAGGCTTGGGTAGTGGGGCCAATGTCCTGACTTTC; CDR3 protein: CATKGLGSGANVLTF
D gene: TRBD1; V gene: TRBV5-8; clone size: .; J gene: TRBJ1-5; CDR3 DNA: TGTGCCAGCAGCCCCGGACAGGCAGGTCAGCCCCAGCATTTT; CDR3 protein: CASSPGQAGQPQHF
D gene: .; V gene: TRBV10-3; clone size: few; J gene: TRBJ2-5; CDR3 DNA: TGTGCCATCAGTGACACAGGGCGGCCCGTGGAGACCCAGTACTTC; CDR3 protein: CAISDTGRPVETQYF
D gene: TRBD2; V gene: TRBV2; clone size: .; J gene: TRBJ2-7; CDR3 DNA: TGTGCCAGCAGTCGGACTAGCGGAAACTACGAGCAGTACTTC; CDR3 protein: CASSRTSGNYEQYF
D gene: .; V gene: TRBV29-1; clone size: once; J gene: TRBJ2-7; CDR3 DNA: TGCAGCGTTGGGGCAGGGACGGCCGAGCAGTACTTC; CDR3 protein: CSVGAGTAEQYF
D gene: TRBD1; V gene: TRBV7-8; clone size: .; J gene: TRBJ1-3; CDR3 DNA: TGTGCCAGCAGCTTAGCCTCCGGGACAGGACTATTGAGGGACACCATATATTTT; CDR3 protein: CASSLASGTGLLRDTIYF
D gene: .; V gene: TRBV19; clone size: .; J gene: TRBJ1-1; CDR3 DNA: TGTGCCAGTAACGGGTTGACTGAAGCTTTCTTT; CDR3 protein: CASNGLTEAFF
D gene: .; V gene: TRBV19; clone size: .; J gene: TRBJ1-1; CDR3 DNA: TGTGCCAGTAGTAGGGTGGGCGGGAACACTGAAGCTTTCTTT; CDR3 protein: CASSRVGGNTEAFF
D gene: .; V gene: TRBV27; clone size: .; J gene: TRBJ1-1; CDR3 DNA: TGTGCCAGCAGTTCCAGGGTTTCTAACACTGAAGCTTTCTTT; CDR3 protein: CASSSRVSNTEAFF
D gene: TRBD1; V gene: TRBV15; clone size: .; J gene: TRBJ1-1; CDR3 DNA: TGTGCCACCAGCAAATATTCACGGAGGGGGCAGAACACTGAAGCTTTCTTT; CDR3 protein: CATSKYSRRGQNTEAFF
D gene: .; V gene: TRBV9; clone size: .; J gene: TRBJ2-1; CDR3 DNA: TGTGCCAGCAGCGTATCAGGACAGAGGCCAAATGAGCAGTTCTTC; CDR3 protein: CASSVSGQRPNEQFF
D gene: .; V gene: TRBV18; clone size: .; J gene: TRBJ2-5; CDR3 DNA: TGTGCCAGCTCACCACGGACAAGACAAGAGACCCAGTACTTC; CDR3 protein: CASSPRTRQETQYF
D gene: TRBD1; V gene: TRBV19; clone size: .; J gene: TRBJ1-6; CDR3 DNA: TGTGCCAGTAGTCACACGACAACCAGGGGGCCTTATAATTCACCCCTCCACTTT; CDR3 protein: CASSHTTTRGPYNSPLHF
D gene: .; V gene: TRBV5-6; clone size: once; J gene: TRBJ2-1; CDR3 DNA: TGTGCCAGCAGCTTGGTTTCTGGCAATGAGCAGTTCTTC; CDR3 protein: CASSLVSGNEQFF
D gene: TRBD2; V gene: TRBV9; clone size: .; J gene: TRBJ2-5; CDR3 DNA: TGTGCCAGCAGCGCAATAGCGGGATGGGGAGAGACCCAGTACTTC; CDR3 protein: CASSAIAGWGETQYF
D gene: .; V gene: TRBV7-9; clone size: .; J gene: TRBJ2-7; CDR3 DNA: TGTGCCAGCAGCTCAGATGACAGGCCCTCCCGCGAGCAGTACTTC; CDR3 protein: CASSSDDRPSREQYF
D gene: .; V gene: TRBV30; clone size: .; J gene: TRBJ1-1; CDR3 DNA: TGTGCCTGGAAGGAGGGCAGGGGCAGTCACACTGAAGCTTTCTTT; CDR3 protein: CAWKEGRGSHTEAFF
D gene: .; V gene: TRBV12-3/TRBV12-4; clone size: .; J gene: TRBJ2-7; CDR3 DNA: TGTGCCAGCAGCCTCCTGGTGGGCGAGCAGTACTTC; CDR3 protein: CASSLLVGEQYF
D gene: .; V gene: TRBV5-6; clone size: once; J gene: TRBJ1-1; CDR3 DNA: TGTGCCAGCAGCTTGGTTCAGGGCACTGAAGCTTTCTTT; CDR3 protein: CASSLVQGTEAFF
D gene: TRBD2; V gene: TRBV28; clone size: .; J gene: TRBJ2-2; CDR3 DNA: TGTGCCAGCAGTTTATCTCTTTCCCGACTAGCGGGAGGAGTGTGGGAGCTGTTTTTT; CDR3 protein: CASSLSLSRLAGGVWELFF
D gene: .; V gene: TRBV13; clone size: .; J gene: TRBJ1-2; CDR3 DNA: TGTGCCAGCAGTTTAAGGGTGGGAGCCAACTATGGCTACACCTTC; CDR3 protein: CASSLRVGANYGYTF
D gene: .; V gene: TRBV24-1; clone size: once; J gene: TRBJ1-4; CDR3 DNA: TGTGCCACCAGTGATCCGAGGACCTTTTCAGGAAAACTGTTTTTT; CDR3 protein: CATSDPRTFSGKLFF
D gene: .; V gene: TRBV5-1; clone size: .; J gene: TRBJ2-1; CDR3 DNA: TGCGCCAGCAGCTCCCTCCGGGACGGAGGCTACAATGAGCAGTTCTTC; CDR3 protein: CASSSLRDGGYNEQFF
D gene: TRBD2; V gene: TRBV10-3; clone size: .; J gene: TRBJ2-1; CDR3 DNA: TGTGCCATCAGGGGGAGCGGGAGCTCCTACAATGAGCAGTTCTTC; CDR3 protein: CAIRGSGSSYNEQFF
D gene: TRBD2; V gene: TRBV11-2; clone size: .; J gene: TRBJ2-1; CDR3 DNA: TGTGCCAGCAGCTTGAGGGAGGGCCTATCCGAGCAGTTCTTC; CDR3 protein: CASSLREGLSEQFF
D gene: .; V gene: TRBV11-2; clone size: .; J gene: TRBJ2-7; CDR3 DNA: TGTGCCAGCAGCTCGATTCGGGGCCCGACCCTCCTCGAGCAGTACTTC; CDR3 protein: CASSSIRGPTLLEQYF
D gene: .; V gene: TRBV3-1/TRBV3-2; clone size: .; J gene: TRBJ2-5; CDR3 DNA: TGTGCCAGCAGCCAAGGTCAGGGCCGGGGTGAGACCCAGTACTTC; CDR3 protein: CASSQGQGRGETQYF
D gene: TRBD1; V gene: TRBV2; clone size: .; J gene: TRBJ2-2; CDR3 DNA: TGTGCCAGCAGTGAAGCACCGGGACAGAGTAACACCGGGGAGCTGTTTTTT; CDR3 protein: CASSEAPGQSNTGELFF
D gene: .; V gene: TRBV7-2; clone size: .; J gene: TRBJ1-1; CDR3 DNA: TGTGCCAGCAGCTTAACGGTGTGGAACACTGAAGCTTTCTTT; CDR3 protein: CASSLTVWNTEAFF
D gene: TRBD1; V gene: TRBV30; clone size: few; J gene: TRBJ1-1; CDR3 DNA: TGTGCCTGGAGTCCAGGACAGGGGAACACTGAAGCTTTCTTT; CDR3 protein: CAWSPGQGNTEAFF
D gene: .; V gene: TRBV3-1/TRBV3-2; clone size: .; J gene: TRBJ2-3; CDR3 DNA: TGTGCCAGCAGCCAAGGCCCTAGAAGCACAGATACGCAGTATTTT; CDR3 protein: CASSQGPRSTDTQYF
D gene: .; V gene: TRBV2; clone size: .; J gene: TRBJ2-1; CDR3 DNA: TGTGCCAGCACCCCCCTTAAGAGCTCCTACAATGAGCAGTTCTTC; CDR3 protein: CASTPLKSSYNEQFF
D gene: .; V gene: TRBV19; clone size: once; J gene: TRBJ2-3; CDR3 DNA: TGTGCCAGTAGTGAGACCCGGGCAGATACGCAGTATTTT; CDR3 protein: CASSETRADTQYF
D gene: .; V gene: TRBV4-1; clone size: .; J gene: TRBJ2-3; CDR3 DNA: TGCGCCAGCAGCCAAATTAGGACAGCCTCAGATACGCAGTATTTT; CDR3 protein: CASSQIRTASDTQYF
D gene: TRBD1; V gene: TRBV18; clone size: .; J gene: TRBJ2-1; CDR3 DNA: TGTGCCAGCTCACCACCTGGGACAGGGGGCAATGAGCAGTTCTTC; CDR3 protein: CASSPPGTGGNEQFF
D gene: TRBD1; V gene: TRBV28; clone size: .; J gene: TRBJ2-7; CDR3 DNA: TGTGCCAGCAGTTCCCCCGGGGACAGGGGTTCCTACGAGCAGTACTTC; CDR3 protein: CASSSPGDRGSYEQYF
D gene: TRBD1; V gene: TRBV16; clone size: once; J gene: TRBJ1-2; CDR3 DNA: TGTGCCAGCAGCCCCCCAGACAGGGCCTACTATGGCTACACCTTC; CDR3 protein: CASSPPDRAYYGYTF
D gene: .; V gene: TRBV21-1; clone size: .; J gene: TRBJ1-4; CDR3 DNA: TGTGCCAGCAGCAAATTGCCCCCTTGGACAGGGGGAGGAAGGGAAAAACTGTTTTTT; CDR3 protein: CASSKLPPWTGGGREKLFF
D gene: .; V gene: TRBV11-2; clone size: .; J gene: TRBJ2-7; CDR3 DNA: TGTGCCAGCAGCCCCCGGAGCTCCTACGAGCAGTACTTC; CDR3 protein: CASSPRSSYEQYF
D gene: .; V gene: TRBV28; clone size: .; J gene: TRBJ1-2; CDR3 DNA: TGTGCCAGCAGTTTAGGGGTTGGCTATGGCTACACCTTC; CDR3 protein: CASSLGVGYGYTF